A selection of T cell receptor beta chains follows, all from one sample in a study of tissue T cells after allogeneic stem cell transplantation. Data came from immunoSEQ multiplex PCR; TCRdb stores just in-frame clones and leaves some out. Among around 9,100 clones, about 56% were seen once, and the ten largest hold over 15%. The source was tissue from the jejunum, collected at autopsy. The source is a female donor aged 60 or older with lung cancer. The CDR3 runs from the conserved cysteine through the conserved F or W. The D gene is left open where the match is weak. Rows give clone size only sometimes, using once, few, many, or a class for an expanded clone.

few | TRBJ1-3 | TRBD1 | TRBV11-2 | TGTGCCAGCAGCTCCTCACAGGGGGCAAGACCTGGAAACACCATATATTTT | CASSSSQGARPGNTIYF
NA | TRBJ1-1 | TRBD1 | TRBV30 | TGTGCCTGGAGTGTACAAGGGACAGGGCGAGCTTTCTTT | CAWSVQGTGRAFF
NA | TRBJ2-1 | NA | TRBV5-1 | TGCGCCAGCAGCGCCGGGAGCTACAATGAGCAGTTCTTC | CASSAGSYNEQFF
NA | TRBJ2-1 | TRBD1 | TRBV5-1 | TGCGCCAGTAACGCCCGGGACAGGGCTTTACATGAGCAGTTCTTC | CASNARDRALHEQFF
NA | TRBJ1-1 | NA | TRBV4-3 | TGCGCCAGCAGCCAAGATCCTTTCGCGGGGGCGAACACTGAAGCTTTCTTT | CASSQDPFAGANTEAFF
NA | TRBJ2-1 | NA | TRBV2 | TGTGCCAGCAGTAAATTCTACAATGAGCAGTTCTTC | CASSKFYNEQFF
NA | TRBJ1-5 | NA | TRBV7-9 | TGTGCCAGCAGCTACTCGGTCCAGCCCCAGCATTTT | CASSYSVQPQHF
NA | TRBJ2-7 | NA | TRBV4-2 | TGTGCCAGCAGTGGAGATTCCTACGAGCAGTACTTC | CASSGDSYEQYF
NA | TRBJ1-1 | TRBD1 | TRBV4-1 | TGCGCCAGCAGCCATGCCCCAGGGGGCGGGGTGGCTTTCTTT | CASSHAPGGGVAFF
once | TRBJ1-2 | NA | TRBV6-5 | TGTGCCAGCAGTAGGGAGGGGACCGGTGGCTACACCTTC | CASSREGTGGYTF
NA | TRBJ2-7 | NA | TRBV10-3 | TGTGCCATCAGTGAGGGAACAGGGGAGGCATGGGAGCAGTACTTC | CAISEGTGEAWEQYF
NA | TRBJ1-6 | TRBD1 | TRBV27 | TGTGCCAGCAGTTTAAGGGGTAGGGGGCTGAATTCACCCCTCCACTTT | CASSLRGRGLNSPLHF
NA | TRBJ2-1 | TRBD1 | TRBV12-3/TRBV12-4 | TGTGCCAGCAGTTTGAGGGGGCGCAATGAGCAGTTCTTC | CASSLRGRNEQFF
medium-sized | TRBJ1-2 | NA | TRBV2 | TGTGCCAGCAGTGAGGGCCAGGCCCGGAACTATGGCTACACCTTC | CASSEGQARNYGYTF
NA | TRBJ2-1 | NA | TRBV6-4 | TGTGCCAGCAGTGAGTACGCTGCAAATGAGCAGTTCTTC | CASSEYAANEQFF
NA | TRBJ1-3 | TRBD1 | TRBV7-2 | TGTGCCAGCAGCCCCAGGACAGGGGGTGTAAACACCATATATTTT | CASSPRTGGVNTIYF
medium-sized | TRBJ2-7 | NA | TRBV9 | TGTGCCAGCAGCGTAGCTGGGATGCCCTACGAGCAGTACTTC | CASSVAGMPYEQYF
NA | TRBJ1-2 | NA | TRBV19 | TGTGCCAGTCTATACGATGCGGAGATGGTGAACTATGGCTACACCTTC | CASLYDAEMVNYGYTF
NA | TRBJ2-7 | NA | TRBV4-1 | TGCGCCAGCAGCCACCAGGGTGACGGCGAGCAGTACTTC | CASSHQGDGEQYF
NA | TRBJ2-2 | NA | TRBV12-3/TRBV12-4 | TGTGCCAGCAGTTTGACCCGCACCGGGGAGCTGTTTTTT | CASSLTRTGELFF
NA | TRBJ2-3 | NA | TRBV11-1 | TGTGCCAGCAGCCCCGGACTAGATACGCAGTATTTT | CASSPGLDTQYF
few | TRBJ1-5 | TRBD1 | TRBV18 | TGTGCCAGCTCACTAGGGCGACAGGGGGGCAATCAGCCCCAGCATTTT | CASSLGRQGGNQPQHF
NA | TRBJ2-3 | NA | TRBV5-6 | TGTGCCAGCAGCGCCCGACAATCCACAGATACGCAGTATTTT | CASSARQSTDTQYF
NA | TRBJ1-2 | NA | TRBV6-1 | TGTGCCAGCAGTGAGGGCAGGGTTATGACGAACTATGGCTACACCTTC | CASSEGRVMTNYGYTF
medium-sized | TRBJ2-3 | NA | TRBV5-1 | TGCGCCAGCAGCAGCGCTAGCACAGATACGCAGTATTTT | CASSSASTDTQYF
NA | TRBJ2-7 | TRBD1 | TRBV19 | TGTGCCAGTTCGGACAGGGGAGAATCCTACGAGCAGTACTTC | CASSDRGESYEQYF
NA | TRBJ2-2 | NA | TRBV9 | TGTGCCAGCAGCCCAAACCCAGCGGTCAACACCGGGGAGCTGTTTTTT | CASSPNPAVNTGELFF
NA | TRBJ2-3 | NA | TRBV11-2 | TGTGCCAGCAGCCAATTCCGGCAATCAGCGGCAGATACGCAGTATTTT | CASSQFRQSAADTQYF
NA | TRBJ2-1 | TRBD1 | TRBV20-1 | TGCAGTGCTAGTGACAGGGCGCCCAACAATGAGCAGTTCTTC | CSASDRAPNNEQFF
few | TRBJ1-1 | NA | TRBV2 | TGTGCCAGCAGCGTTGGTGGAGGAATCTTTAACACTGAAGCTTTCTTT | CASSVGGGIFNTEAFF
NA | TRBJ2-3 | NA | TRBV23-1 | TGCGCCAGCAGTCAATCGGATAGGGCAGGGAAGGGCGATACGCAGTATTTT | CASSQSDRAGKGDTQYF
NA | TRBJ2-3 | TRBD2 | TRBV19 | TGTGCCAGTAGTATTAACTGGCGGGGGGCGGGTGGCACAGATACGCAGTATTTT | CASSINWRGAGGTDTQYF
NA | TRBJ2-7 | NA | TRBV10-3 | TGTGCCTCAGCCAGGGCCCTATCATCCTACGAGCAGTACTTC | CASARALSSYEQYF
few | TRBJ1-6 | NA | TRBV5-4 | TGTGCCAGCAGCCCGGACAGAAAAAATTCACCCCTCCACTTT | CASSPDRKNSPLHF
NA | TRBJ2-7 | NA | TRBV11-2 | TGTGCCAGCAGCTTAGCCACAGGGTACGAGCAGTACTTC | CASSLATGYEQYF
NA | TRBJ2-7 | TRBD1 | TRBV3-1/TRBV3-2 | TGTGCCAGCAGCCAAGTGGGTGGGACAGGGATTAACGAGCAGTACTTC | CASSQVGGTGINEQYF
NA | TRBJ2-5 | NA | TRBV9 | TGTGCCAGCAGCGTAGAAGGACGGGGCCGGGCCCAGTACTTC | CASSVEGRGRAQYF
NA | TRBJ1-1 | TRBD1 | TRBV12-5 | TGTGCTAGTGGTGTCCGACAGGGGTGGAACACTGAAGCTTTCTTT | CASGVRQGWNTEAFF
NA | TRBJ2-3 | NA | TRBV6-5 | TGTGCCAGCAGCTCCCATACGAGCACAGATACGCAGTATTTT | CASSSHTSTDTQYF
NA | TRBJ2-7 | NA | TRBV18 | TGTGCCAGCTCACATAGTGACCTACCGAACTCCTACGAGCAGTACTTC | CASSHSDLPNSYEQYF